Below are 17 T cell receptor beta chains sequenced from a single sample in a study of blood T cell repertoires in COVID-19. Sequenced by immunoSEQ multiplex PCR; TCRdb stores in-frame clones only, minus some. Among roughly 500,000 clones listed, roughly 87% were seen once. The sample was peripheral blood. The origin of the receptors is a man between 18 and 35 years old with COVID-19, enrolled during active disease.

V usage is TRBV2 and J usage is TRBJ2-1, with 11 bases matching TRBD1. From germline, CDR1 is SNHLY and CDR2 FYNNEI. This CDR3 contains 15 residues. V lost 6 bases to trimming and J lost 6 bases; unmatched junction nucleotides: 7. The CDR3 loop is CASRAGTGGFNEQFF. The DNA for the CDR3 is TGTGCCAGCAGGGCCGGGACAGGGGGATTCAATGAGCAGTTCTTC. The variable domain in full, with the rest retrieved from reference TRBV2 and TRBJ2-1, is EPEVTQTPSHQVTQMGQEVILRCVPISNHLYFYWYRQILGQKVEFLVSFYNNEISEKSEIFDDQFSVERPDGSNFTLKIRSTKLEDSAMYFCASRAGTGGFNEQFFGPGTRLTVL.

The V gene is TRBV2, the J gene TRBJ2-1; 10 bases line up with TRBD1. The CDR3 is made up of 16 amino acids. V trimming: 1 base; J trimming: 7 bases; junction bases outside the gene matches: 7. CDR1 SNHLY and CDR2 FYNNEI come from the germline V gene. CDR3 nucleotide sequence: TGTGCCAGCAGTGAAGGCCGGGACAGGGGTAAGAATGAGCAGTTCTTC. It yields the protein CASSEGRDRGKNEQFF. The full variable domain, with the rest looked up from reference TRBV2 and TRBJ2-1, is EPEVTQTPSHQVTQMGQEVILRCVPISNHLYFYWYRQILGQKVEFLVSFYNNEISEKSEIFDDQFSVERPDGSNFTLKIRSTKLEDSAMYFCASSEGRDRGKNEQFFGPGTRLTVL.

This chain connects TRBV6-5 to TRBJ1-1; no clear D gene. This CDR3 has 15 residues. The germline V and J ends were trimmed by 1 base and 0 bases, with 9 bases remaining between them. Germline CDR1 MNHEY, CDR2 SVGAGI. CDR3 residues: CASSYFGRMNTEAFF. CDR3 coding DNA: TGTGCCAGCAGTTACTTTGGCCGTATGAACACTGAAGCTTTCTTT.

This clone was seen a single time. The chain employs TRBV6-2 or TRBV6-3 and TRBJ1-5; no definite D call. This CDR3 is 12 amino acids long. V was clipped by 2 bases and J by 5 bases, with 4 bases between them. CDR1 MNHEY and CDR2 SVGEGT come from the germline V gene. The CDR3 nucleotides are TGTGCCAGCAGTTACGGCCATCAGCCCCAGCATTTT. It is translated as CASSYGHQPQHF.

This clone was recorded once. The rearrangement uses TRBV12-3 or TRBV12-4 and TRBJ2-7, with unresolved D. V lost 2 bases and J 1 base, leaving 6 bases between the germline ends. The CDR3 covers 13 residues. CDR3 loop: CASSLTLSYEQYF. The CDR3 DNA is TGTGCCAGCAGTTTAACTCTTTCCTACGAGCAGTACTTC.

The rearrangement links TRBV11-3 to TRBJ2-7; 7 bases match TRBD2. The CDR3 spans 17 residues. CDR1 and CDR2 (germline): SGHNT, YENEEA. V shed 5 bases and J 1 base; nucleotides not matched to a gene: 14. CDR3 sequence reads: CASSHRGGSFTSYEQYF. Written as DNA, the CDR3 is TGTGCCAGCAGCCACCGGGGCGGGAGTTTTACGTCCTACGAGCAGTACTTC.

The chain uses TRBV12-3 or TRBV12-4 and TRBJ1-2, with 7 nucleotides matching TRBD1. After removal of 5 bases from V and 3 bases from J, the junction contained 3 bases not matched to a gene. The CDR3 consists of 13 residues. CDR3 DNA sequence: TGTGCCAGCAGTAGGGACAGCTACTATGGCTACACCTTC. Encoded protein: CASSRDSYYGYTF.

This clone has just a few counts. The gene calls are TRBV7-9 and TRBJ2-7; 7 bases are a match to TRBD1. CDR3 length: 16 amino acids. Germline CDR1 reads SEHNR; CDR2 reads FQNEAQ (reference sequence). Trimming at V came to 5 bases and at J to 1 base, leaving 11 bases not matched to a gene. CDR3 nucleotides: TGTGCCAGCAGCCATTCTGGAACAGGGGTTTCCTACGAGCAGTACTTC. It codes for CASSHSGTGVSYEQYF.

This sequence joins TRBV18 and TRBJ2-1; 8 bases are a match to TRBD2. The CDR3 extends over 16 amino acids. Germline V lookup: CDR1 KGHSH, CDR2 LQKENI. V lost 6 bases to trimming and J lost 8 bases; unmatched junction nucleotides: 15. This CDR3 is CASSPRLAPLGDEQFF. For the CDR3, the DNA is TGTGCCAGCTCTCCCCGACTAGCGCCCCTCGGGGATGAGCAGTTCTTC. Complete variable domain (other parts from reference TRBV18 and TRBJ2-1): NAGVMQNPRHLVRRRGQEARLRCSPMKGHSHVYWYRQLPEEGLKFMVYLQKENIIDESGMPKERFSAEFPKEGPSILRIQQVVRGDSAAYFCASSPRLAPLGDEQFFGPGTRLTVL.

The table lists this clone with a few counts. The CDR3 loop reads CASTGLMNTGELFF. DNA of the CDR3: TGTGCCAGCACGGGACTCATGAACACCGGGGAGCTGTTTTTT. The chain uses TRBV27 and TRBJ2-2, with a possible D match to TRBD2 (6 bases). This CDR3 has 14 residues. The V and J ends lost 7 bases and 1 base respectively, with 10 bases between them. The V gene's germline CDR1 is MNHEY and CDR2 SMNVEV (reference sequence).

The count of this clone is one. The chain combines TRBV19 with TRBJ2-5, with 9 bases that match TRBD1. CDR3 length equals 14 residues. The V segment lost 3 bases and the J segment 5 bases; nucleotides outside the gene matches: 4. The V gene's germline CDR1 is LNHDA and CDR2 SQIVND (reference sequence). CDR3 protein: CASSIGTGRETQYF. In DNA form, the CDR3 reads TGTGCCAGTAGTATCGGGACAGGGAGGGAGACCCAGTACTTC.

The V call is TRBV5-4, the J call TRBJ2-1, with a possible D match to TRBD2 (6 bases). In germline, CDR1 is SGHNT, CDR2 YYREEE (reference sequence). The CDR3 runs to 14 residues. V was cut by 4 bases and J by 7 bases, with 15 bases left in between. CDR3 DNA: TGTGCCAGCAGCACGGGGACGGGAGAGAATGAGCAGTTCTTC. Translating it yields CASSTGTGENEQFF.

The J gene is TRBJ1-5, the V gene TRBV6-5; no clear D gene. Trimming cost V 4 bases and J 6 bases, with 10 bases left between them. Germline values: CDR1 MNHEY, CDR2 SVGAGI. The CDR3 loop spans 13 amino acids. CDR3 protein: CASSSSMAQPQHF. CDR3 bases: TGTGCCAGCAGTTCCTCCATGGCTCAGCCCCAGCATTTT.

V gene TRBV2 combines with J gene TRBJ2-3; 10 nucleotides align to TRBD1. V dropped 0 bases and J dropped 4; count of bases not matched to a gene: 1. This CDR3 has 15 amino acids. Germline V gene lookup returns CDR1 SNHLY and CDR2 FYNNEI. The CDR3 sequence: CASSEAGQGSDTQYF. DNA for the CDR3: TGTGCCAGCAGTGAAGCGGGACAGGGGTCAGATACGCAGTATTTT.

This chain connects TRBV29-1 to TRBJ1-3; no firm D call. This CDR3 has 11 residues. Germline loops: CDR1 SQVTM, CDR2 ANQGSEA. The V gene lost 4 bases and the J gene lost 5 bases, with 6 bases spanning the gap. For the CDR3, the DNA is TGCAGCGTTGTTCTAAGAAACACCATATATTTT. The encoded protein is CSVVLRNTIYF. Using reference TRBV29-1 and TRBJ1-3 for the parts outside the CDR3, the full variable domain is SAVISQKPSRDICQRGTSLTIQCQVDSQVTMMFWYRQQPGQSLTLIATANQGSEATYESGFVIDKFPISRPNLTFSTLTVSNMSPEDSSIYLCSVVLRNTIYFGEGSWLTVV.

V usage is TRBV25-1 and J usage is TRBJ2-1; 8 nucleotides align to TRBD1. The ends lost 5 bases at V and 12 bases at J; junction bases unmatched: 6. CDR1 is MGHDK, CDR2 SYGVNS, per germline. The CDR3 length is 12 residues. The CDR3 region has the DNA TGTGCCAGCAGTCCCACAGGGGGATTGCAGTTCTTC. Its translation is CASSPTGGLQFF.

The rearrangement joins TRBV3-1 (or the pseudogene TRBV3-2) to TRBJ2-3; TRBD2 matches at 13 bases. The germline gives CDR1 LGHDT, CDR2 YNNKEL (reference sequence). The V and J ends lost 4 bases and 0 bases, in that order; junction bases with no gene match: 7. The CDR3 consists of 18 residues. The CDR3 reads CASSPYLLAGGSTDTQYF. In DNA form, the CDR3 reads TGTGCCAGCAGCCCGTATTTACTAGCGGGAGGGAGCACAGATACGCAGTATTTT.